Each of the 27 T cell receptor beta chains below was sequenced from the same sample in a study of graft-versus-host responses after intestinal transplantation. Measured with immunoSEQ multiplex PCR; TCRdb has only the in-frame clones, and not every one. The sample records more than 85,000 clones, roughly 85% being singletons. No antigen has been identified for these receptors. The sequencing here drew on unstimulated CD4+ T cells sorted from spleen or lymph node cells, taken before intestinal transplant. The receptors originated from a human donor who received an intestinal transplant.

The chain couples TRBV5-6 to TRBJ1-2; 8 bases map to TRBD1. V dropped 5 bases and J dropped 4; count of bases not matched to a gene: 13. The V gene's germline CDR1 is SGHDT and CDR2 YYEEEE. The CDR3 covers 16 residues. This CDR3 reads CASRGQGWGRGYGYTF. DNA for the CDR3: TGTGCCAGCAGAGGACAGGGTTGGGGAAGGGGCTATGGCTACACCTTC.

V and J are TRBV19 and TRBJ2-5; 8 bases line up with TRBD1. CDR1 is LNHDA and CDR2 is SQIVND in the germline V gene (reference sequence). V dropped 8 bases and J dropped 1; count of bases not matched to a gene: 6. CDR3 length: 14 amino acids. In nucleotides, the CDR3 is TGTGCCAGTTCTAACAGGGGGTCCCAAGAGACCCAGTACTTC. Encoded protein: CASSNRGSQETQYF.

The V call is TRBV28, the J call TRBJ2-1; no firm D call. V shed 6 bases and J shed 5 bases, with 14 bases lying between them. The CDR3 is 14 residues long. Germline assignment: CDR1 MDHEN and CDR2 SYDVKM. The CDR3 region has the DNA TGTGCCAGCAGCCCACCTACCACGAACAATGAGCAGTTCTTC. It translates to CASSPPTTNNEQFF.

This sequence joins TRBV6-5 and TRBJ2-7; D is undetermined. Germline V gene sequence: CDR1 MNHEY, CDR2 SVGAGI. V gave up 6 bases and J gave up 3 bases, with 12 bases separating them. CDR3 length: 13 amino acids. CDR3 region: CASSPRQDYEQYF. CDR3 in DNA: TGTGCCAGCAGCCCACGACAAGACTACGAGCAGTACTTC.

The chain couples TRBV7-7 to TRBJ1-1, with a tentative D call TRBD1 (5 bases). V gave up 1 base and J gave up 8 bases, with 11 bases separating them. CDR1 SSHAT and CDR2 FNYEAQ come from the germline V gene (reference sequence). The CDR3 is 13 residues long. CDR3 DNA: TGTGCCAGCAGCTTAGAGTTGGGGCAGGAAGCTTTCTTT. It codes for CASSLELGQEAFF.

J is TRBJ2-2 and V is TRBV7-8, with 7 bases identical to TRBD2. The CDR3 length is 15 residues. Germline-derived CDR1 and CDR2 are SGHVS and FQNEAQ. V was pared by 2 bases and J by 1 base, with 1 base of the junction left unmatched. DNA for the CDR3: TGTGCCAGCAGCTTACGGGAGGTGAACACCGGGGAGCTGTTTTTT. Protein product: CASSLREVNTGELFF.

V is TRBV5-4 and J is TRBJ2-1, with D perhaps TRBD1 (9 bases). CDR1 is SGHNT, CDR2 YYREEE, per germline (reference sequence). This CDR3 region has 15 residues. Trimming cost V 4 bases and J 6 bases, with 17 bases left between them. CDR3 sequence reads: CASSPGGDRVNEQFF. CDR3 DNA: TGTGCCAGCAGCCCGGGGGGGGACAGGGTCAATGAGCAGTTCTTC. The full variable domain, with the rest looked up from reference TRBV5-4 and TRBJ2-1, is ETGVTQSPTHLIKTRGQQVTLRCSSQSGHNTVSWYQQALGQGPQFIFQYYREEENGRGNFPPRFSGLQFPNYSSELNVNALELDDSALYLCASSPGGDRVNEQFFGPGTRLTVL.

This clone was recorded once. This chain uses TRBV19 with TRBJ2-2, with 10 bases that match TRBD2. The CDR3 is made up of 15 amino acids. The germline gives CDR1 LNHDA, CDR2 SQIVND (reference sequence). Unmatched junction bases numbered 5, after V lost 3 bases and J lost 7 bases. The CDR3 sequence: CASSISGGFHGELFF. As DNA, the CDR3 is TGTGCCAGTAGTATTAGCGGGGGGTTCCACGGGGAGCTGTTTTTT.

The genes are TRBV20-1 and TRBJ2-7; D remains unclear. Trimming left V 7 bases short and J 4 bases short, with 11 bases between. The CDR3 runs to 11 residues. Per the germline V gene, CDR1 is DFQATT and CDR2 is SNEGSKA (reference sequence). The CDR3 loop is CSVTEKYEQYF. The DNA of the CDR3 is TGCAGTGTAACAGAGAAATACGAGCAGTACTTC.

A few counts support this clone. The rearrangement links TRBV9 to TRBJ2-3, with a weak D call TRBD2 (6 bases). This CDR3 contains 16 residues. Trimming pared 0 bases from V and 1 base from J, leaving 12 bases between. The germline V gene encodes CDR1 SGDLS and CDR2 YYNGEE. The DNA for the CDR3 is TGTGCCAGCAGCGTAGTGGGGGAGGTGGGCACAGATACGCAGTATTTT. Its translation is CASSVVGEVGTDTQYF.

The chain couples TRBV5-6 to TRBJ2-5, with a possible D match to TRBD1 (6 bases). CDR1 and CDR2 (germline): SGHDT, YYEEEE. CDR3 size: 15 residues. V lost 4 bases and J lost 2, with 15 bases in between. DNA for the CDR3: TGTGCCAGCAGCATACCCACAGGGTCACAAGAGACCCAGTACTTC. This sequence encodes CASSIPTGSQETQYF. Looking up the rest from reference TRBV5-6 and TRBJ2-5 gives the full variable domain: DAGVTQSPTHLIKTRGQQVTLRCSPKSGHDTVSWYQQALGQGPQFIFQYYEEEERQRGNFPDRFSGHQFPNYSSELNVNALLLGDSALYLCASSIPTGSQETQYFGPGTRLLVL.

The rearrangement joins TRBV14 to TRBJ2-1; D remains ambiguous. This CDR3 contains 13 residues. V was clipped by 1 base and J by 3 bases, with 4 bases between them. The V gene's germline CDR1 is SGHDN and CDR2 FVKESK. The CDR3 loop is CASSQVRYNEQFF. CDR3 DNA sequence: TGTGCCAGCAGCCAAGTTCGCTACAATGAGCAGTTCTTC.

On this clone: The identical CDR3 is also encoded by other nucleotide sequences in the sample. The genes are TRBV19 and TRBJ1-2; D not certain. Trimming removed 1 base at V and 4 bases at J, with 7 bases between. The CDR3 spans 13 residues. Germline loops: CDR1 LNHDA, CDR2 SQIVND (reference sequence). The CDR3 here is CASSIVGSYGYTF. The CDR3 nucleotides are TGTGCCAGTAGTATAGTTGGCTCCTATGGCTACACCTTC.

The chain is built from TRBV27 and TRBJ2-1; 8 nucleotides agree with TRBD2. The CDR3 spans 17 residues. The junction had 19 bases not matched to a gene; V was cut back by 7 bases and J by 8 bases. Germline-derived CDR1 and CDR2 are MNHEY and SMNVEV (reference sequence). The CDR3 DNA reads TGTGCCAGCACCCAAAGCGGCGGGGGGCCCGGTGGGGATGAGCAGTTCTTC. This gives the protein CASTQSGGGPGGDEQFF.

In this sample, this clone turned up once. The V call is TRBV6-6, the J call TRBJ1-6; the D is unclear. The V gene's germline CDR1 is MNHNY and CDR2 SVGAGI (reference sequence). V shed 2 bases and J shed 6 bases, with 8 bases lying between them. The CDR3 extends over 14 amino acids. The CDR3 reads CASSYGQANSPLHF. The CDR3 DNA reads as TGTGCCAGCAGTTACGGGCAGGCTAATTCACCCCTCCACTTT.

CDR3 in amino acids: CASSQTGPYGYTF. Here the CDR3 DNA reads TGTGCCAGCAGTCAAACAGGGCCCTATGGCTACACCTTC. V gene TRBV28 combines with J gene TRBJ1-2; D may be TRBD1 (6 bases). The CDR3 is 13 amino acids. Trimming took off 5 bases at V and 4 bases at J, with 11 bases between the two ends. Germline loops: CDR1 MDHEN, CDR2 SYDVKM.

The chain couples TRBV2 to TRBJ2-7, with 9 bases matching TRBD2. The CDR3 is 17 residues long. With 5 bases clipped from V and 6 bases from J, the junction kept 17 bases outside the gene matches. The germline CDR1 and CDR2 sequences are SNHLY and FYNNEI. The CDR3 DNA reads TGTGCCAGCAGTTATCGAATCGGGCGCGGGAGGGCCCTCGAGCAGTACTTC. This sequence encodes CASSYRIGRGRALEQYF.

The rearrangement links TRBV6-5 to TRBJ2-1; D uncertain. The V end lost 5 bases, the J end lost 3 bases, and 14 bases lay between the germline ends. Germline CDR1 reads MNHEY; CDR2 reads SVGAGI. CDR3 length: 15 residues. The CDR3 region is CASSPTERGYNEQFF. The CDR3 nucleotides are TGTGCCAGCAGTCCGACCGAAAGAGGCTACAATGAGCAGTTCTTC.

The chain is built from TRBV18 and TRBJ2-1, with 10 bases fitting TRBD2. Germline CDR1 and CDR2: KGHSH and LQKENI. The CDR3 consists of 16 residues. V lost 1 base to trimming and J lost 7 bases; unmatched junction nucleotides: 7. This chain's CDR3 is CASSPLAGGTVNEQFF. In DNA, the CDR3 is TGTGCCAGCTCACCACTAGCGGGAGGAACGGTAAATGAGCAGTTCTTC.

The V gene is TRBV18, the J gene TRBJ2-5; 10 nucleotides match TRBD2. The J call may be wrong; the DNA end is better matched by TRBJ2-7. CDR3 length: 16 residues. The germline V gene has CDR1 KGHSH and CDR2 LQKENI. Written as DNA, the CDR3 is TGTGCCAGCTCACCATTTGGCGGACTAGCGGACTACGAGCAGTACTTC. It translates to CASSPFGGLADYEQYF.

The genes are TRBV6-5 and TRBJ1-4; maybe TRBD1 (5 bases). Germline CDR1 is MNHEY and CDR2 is SVGAGI. V dropped 4 bases and J dropped 1 base, with 10 bases sitting between them. The CDR3 sequence is 15 residues long. DNA for the CDR3: TGTGCCAGCAGTTCCCCCAGGGAAACTAATGAAAAACTGTTTTTT. Translation gives CASSSPRETNEKLFF.

The chain links TRBV18 to TRBJ2-5, with 8 nucleotides matching TRBD1. Germline trimming cut 4 bases from V and 3 bases from J; bases unmatched to any gene: 4. Germline V lookup: CDR1 KGHSH, CDR2 LQKENI. This CDR3 spans 14 amino acids. The CDR3, as DNA: TGTGCCAGCTCACAACTGACAGGGGAAGAGACCCAGTACTTC. It codes for CASSQLTGEETQYF.

The chain joins TRBV7-7 to TRBJ2-5, with 9 nucleotides matching TRBD1. CDR3 size: 14 residues. From germline, CDR1 is SSHAT and CDR2 FNYEAQ (reference sequence). The V gene end was trimmed by 5 bases and the J gene end by 4 bases; junction bases not matched to a gene: 5. In nucleotides, the CDR3 is TGTGCCAGCAGCGTACAGGGGGCCGGAGAGACCCAGTACTTC. Amino acid sequence: CASSVQGAGETQYF.

This chain links TRBV5-1 with TRBJ2-3; TRBD2 agrees at 8 bases. After removal of 0 bases from V and 5 bases from J, the junction contained 8 bases not matched to a gene. This CDR3 has 16 amino acids. Germline-derived CDR1 and CDR2 are SGHRS and YFSETQ. The chain's CDR3 is CASSLGSPLAGDTQYF. The CDR3 nucleotides are TGCGCCAGCAGCTTGGGTTCCCCGCTAGCGGGAGATACGCAGTATTTT.

CDR3 in DNA: TGTGCCAGCAGCAAAGAGGGGAAGAGCACTTCTGGAAACACCATATATTTT. Amino acid sequence: CASSKEGKSTSGNTIYF. This chain joins TRBV21-1 and TRBJ1-3; the table gives TRBD1 as D, unverified against the DNA. TRBV21-1 is classified as a pseudogene. CDR3 length equals 17 residues.

This chain connects TRBV5-4 to TRBJ1-2, with 7 bases identical to TRBD1. The J segment lost 8 bases and the V segment lost 2 bases, leaving 6 bases of the junction unmatched. Germline CDR1 SGHNT, CDR2 YYREEE (reference sequence). The CDR3 is 13 residues long. CDR3 in amino acids: CASSFRQGGGYTF. The CDR3 nucleotides are TGTGCCAGCAGCTTCCGACAGGGAGGCGGCTACACCTTC.

This clone was recorded a few times. The chain carries TRBV2 and TRBJ1-2; possibly TRBD1 for D (5 bases). CDR3 size: 13 residues. Between the trimmed V and J ends, which lost 7 bases and 4 bases, there was a span of 13 bases. Germline V gene lookup returns CDR1 SNHLY and CDR2 FYNNEI. This chain's CDR3 is CASIPSGGYGYTF. DNA for the CDR3: TGTGCCAGCATTCCTTCGGGGGGCTATGGCTACACCTTC.